Below are 24 T cell receptor beta chains sequenced from a single sample in a study of radiation and T cells in renal cell carcinoma. Here immunoSEQ multiplex PCR was the method, and the copy in TCRdb shows in-frame clones only, minus some. This sample has fewer than 55,000 clones, with 80% found just once. This sample's time point: blood 2 weeks post-SBRT. Regarding treatment: 15 Gy SBRT to primary tumor, nephrectomy 4 weeks later. Source: blood, taken from a patient whose treatment included radiotherapy and nephrectomy. These receptor sequences come from a woman aged 70 to 79 with renal cell carcinoma.

This clone was seen only a few times. The chain couples TRBV10-2 to TRBJ2-4, with D possibly being TRBD1 or TRBD2 (5 bases each). This CDR3 is built from 15 residues. The ends were cut back, 2 bases at V and 2 bases at J, with 10 bases in the middle. Germline loops: CDR1 WSHSY, CDR2 SAAADI. DNA of the CDR3: TGCGCCAGCAGTGAGGGGGGTGGAACCAAAAACATTCAGTACTTC. It translates to CASSEGGGTKNIQYF.

This sequence joins TRBV6-5 and TRBJ2-7; 8 bases are shared with TRBD1. This CDR3 has 15 residues. With 0 bases clipped from V and 1 base from J, the junction kept 2 bases outside the gene matches. Germline V gene data show CDR1 as MNHEY and CDR2 as SVGAGI. Here the CDR3 reads CASSYSGQESYEQYF. The CDR3 coding sequence is TGTGCCAGCAGTTACTCGGGACAGGAGTCCTACGAGCAGTACTTC.

V and J are TRBV6-5 and TRBJ2-7, with 10 bases aligning to TRBD1. Trimming at V came to 0 bases and at J to 3 bases, leaving 2 bases not matched to a gene. This CDR3 comprises 15 residues. CDR1 MNHEY and CDR2 SVGAGI come from the germline V gene. The CDR3 DNA sequence: TGTGCCAGCAGTTACTCGGGGACAGGGGTCTACGAGCAGTACTTC. Translation: CASSYSGTGVYEQYF.

DNA of the CDR3: TGTGCCAGCAGCCCAACAGGGGGAGAAGCTTTCTTT. It encodes CASSPTGGEAFF. The genes are TRBV5-6 and TRBJ1-1, with 8 nucleotides matching TRBD1. From germline, CDR1 is SGHDT and CDR2 YYEEEE. CDR3 size: 12 residues. With 4 bases clipped from V and 8 bases from J, the junction kept 4 bases outside the gene matches. The whole variable domain, remainder taken from reference TRBV5-6 and TRBJ1-1, is DAGVTQSPTHLIKTRGQQVTLRCSPKSGHDTVSWYQQALGQGPQFIFQYYEEEERQRGNFPDRFSGHQFPNYSSELNVNALLLGDSALYLCASSPTGGEAFFGQGTRLTVV.

The chain uses TRBV4-1 and TRBJ2-1, with 11 bases that match TRBD2. CDR3 length: 16 residues. The ends lost 3 bases at V and 6 bases at J; junction bases unmatched: 7. Germline V lookup: CDR1 MGHRA, CDR2 YSYEKL. CDR3 region: CASSQLLAGVGNEQFF. Here the CDR3 DNA reads TGCGCCAGCAGCCAGCTACTAGCGGGAGTCGGCAATGAGCAGTTCTTC.

This clone turned up a few times. The chain employs TRBV27 and TRBJ2-7; possibly TRBD1 for D (6 bases). There are 14 residues in the CDR3. The V end lost 2 bases, the J end lost 4 bases, and 12 bases lay between the germline ends. The germline gives CDR1 MNHEY, CDR2 SMNVEV (reference sequence). The DNA for the CDR3 is TGTGCCAGCAGTTTAACGGGACAAGGGTACGAGCAGTACTTC. Encoded protein: CASSLTGQGYEQYF.

The V call is TRBV6-5, the J call TRBJ1-2; perhaps TRBD1 as D (6 bases). The CDR3 covers 15 residues. Per germline, CDR1 MNHEY and CDR2 SVGAGI. The V end was cut by 6 bases, the J end by 2 bases, with 16 bases between. The CDR3 coding sequence is TGTGCCAGCAGGTACGACGTGGGGACAAACTATGGCTACACCTTC. This translates into CASRYDVGTNYGYTF.

This chain uses TRBV14 with TRBJ2-5, with D unclear. The CDR3 runs 14 residues. CDR1 and CDR2 (germline): SGHDN, FVKESK. Trimming shortened V by 1 base and J by 5 bases, and 11 bases separated the two germline ends. CDR3 sequence: CASSQVTTEETQYF. The CDR3 DNA follows: TGTGCCAGCAGCCAAGTAACGACCGAGGAGACCCAGTACTTC. Combining the CDR3 with reference TRBV14 and TRBJ2-5 gives the whole variable domain EAGVTQFPSHSVIEKGQTVTLRCDPISGHDNLYWYRRVMGKEIKFLLHFVKESKQDESGMPNNRFLAERTGGTYSTLKVQPAELEDSGVYFCASSQVTTEETQYFGPGTRLLVL.

The CDR3: CASSSDWGNQPQHF. The CDR3 nucleotides are TGTGCCAGCAGTTCAGACTGGGGCAATCAGCCCCAGCATTTT. The genes are TRBV5-5 and TRBJ1-5; D gene ambiguous. V was shortened by 5 bases and J by 2 bases, with 11 bases between the two germline ends. The CDR3 runs 14 residues. The germline V gene has CDR1 SGHKS and CDR2 YYEKEE (reference sequence).

The rearrangement links TRBV2 to TRBJ1-2, with 9 positions matching TRBD1. CDR3 length: 14 residues. Germline V gene data show CDR1 as SNHLY and CDR2 as FYNNEI. The J segment lost 8 bases and the V segment lost 7 bases, leaving 11 bases of the junction unmatched. CDR3 residues: CASTRADRGGGYTF. The CDR3 bases are TGTGCCAGCACCCGAGCCGACAGGGGGGGCGGCTACACCTTC.

This chain joins TRBV5-4 and TRBJ1-1; D remains unclear. Germline lookup yields CDR1 SGHNT and CDR2 YYREEE (reference sequence). The CDR3 runs 13 residues. Between the trimmed V and J ends, which lost 1 base and 7 bases, there was a span of 11 bases. CDR3 loop: CASSLKGRGEAFF. The CDR3 DNA reads as TGTGCCAGCAGCTTGAAAGGGCGGGGTGAAGCTTTCTTT.

This clone was seen once. The chain combines TRBV2 with TRBJ1-6, with 7 bases matching TRBD1. The CDR3 length is 15 residues. The germline V gene has CDR1 SNHLY and CDR2 FYNNEI. After removal of 7 bases from V and 3 bases from J, the junction contained 6 bases not matched to a gene. The CDR3 sequence: CASTPQGDYNSPLHF. In DNA, the CDR3 is TGTGCCAGCACCCCGCAGGGGGACTATAATTCACCCCTCCACTTT.

The chain's CDR3 is CASGPAGTEAFF. CDR3 DNA: TGCGCCAGCGGACCTGCGGGCACTGAAGCTTTCTTT. This sequence joins TRBV4-1 and TRBJ1-1; D unclear. Germline CDR1 is MGHRA and CDR2 is YSYEKL. Trimming removed 8 bases at V and 4 bases at J, with 11 bases between. The CDR3 is 12 amino acids.

The rearrangement uses TRBV27 and TRBJ2-7; the match to TRBD2 covers 7 bases. The V segment lost 6 bases and the J segment 4 bases; nucleotides outside the gene matches: 12. The CDR3 runs to 15 residues. The germline V gene encodes CDR1 MNHEY and CDR2 SMNVEV (reference sequence). CDR3 loop: CASRTSGLAVYEQYF. In nucleotides, the CDR3 is TGTGCCAGCAGAACCTCAGGGCTAGCGGTTTACGAGCAGTACTTC.

This chain links TRBV9 with TRBJ1-4, with 7 bases aligning to TRBD1. Trimming removed 3 bases from V and 3 bases from J; junction bases left unmatched: 8. In germline, CDR1 is SGDLS, CDR2 YYNGEE. The CDR3 length is 16 residues. CDR3 residues: CASSATEGAANEKLFF. CDR3 nucleotides: TGTGCCAGCAGCGCTACGGAGGGGGCGGCTAATGAAAAACTGTTTTTT.

V and J are TRBV6-1 and TRBJ1-1; D not resolved. Germline lookup yields CDR1 MNHNS and CDR2 SASEGT. This CDR3 is 11 amino acids long. V was shortened by 3 bases and J by 8 bases, with 7 bases between the two germline ends. CDR3 DNA: TGTGCCAGCAGTGAGCGTTGGGAAGCTTTCTTT. Its protein product is CASSERWEAFF.

This chain uses TRBV11-2 with TRBJ2-7; D not certain. This CDR3 contains 11 residues. V was trimmed by 3 bases and J by 2 bases, leaving 2 bases between them. Germline V gene lookup returns CDR1 SGHAT and CDR2 FQNNGV. The CDR3 loop is CASSFTYEQYF. CDR3 DNA sequence: TGTGCCAGCAGCTTCACCTACGAGCAGTACTTC.

The CDR3: CASSSGTGGFEQYF. The CDR3 DNA is TGTGCCAGCAGCTCCGGGACAGGGGGCTTCGAGCAGTACTTC. The V call is TRBV5-5, the J call TRBJ2-7, with 12 bases that match TRBD1. The length of the CDR3 is 14 residues. V gave up 3 bases and J gave up 6 bases; unmatched junction bases: 4. Germline V CDR1 and CDR2: SGHKS, YYEKEE (reference sequence).

This clone showed up just once. V is TRBV29-1 and J is TRBJ1-1, with D perhaps matching TRBD1 (5 bases). Trimming stripped 5 bases from V and 7 bases from J, with 8 bases between. The length of the CDR3 is 10 residues. Germline-derived CDR1 and CDR2 are SQVTM and ANQGSEA. The CDR3 DNA reads as TGCAGCGTTTCAGACAGTGAAGCTTTCTTT. Encoded protein: CSVSDSEAFF. The complete variable domain, with remaining parts taken from reference TRBV29-1 and TRBJ1-1, reads SAVISQKPSRDICQRGTSLTIQCQVDSQVTMMFWYRQQPGQSLTLIATANQGSEATYESGFVIDKFPISRPNLTFSTLTVSNMSPEDSSIYLCSVSDSEAFFGQGTRLTVV.

The V gene is TRBV18, the J gene TRBJ2-2; 14 nucleotides line up with TRBD2. Unmatched junction bases numbered 3, after V lost 3 bases and J lost 3 bases. This CDR3 comprises 17 residues. In germline, CDR1 is KGHSH, CDR2 LQKENI. CDR3 sequence reads: CASSPGTSGSHTGELFF. The CDR3 coding sequence is TGTGCCAGCTCACCCGGGACTAGCGGGAGCCACACCGGGGAGCTGTTTTTT.

The chain employs TRBV10-3 and TRBJ2-2, with 12 bases identical to TRBD2. Losses at the gene ends were 7 bases for V and 4 bases for J; bases not matched to a gene: 4. Germline V gene sequence: CDR1 ENHRY, CDR2 SYGVKD. CDR3 length equals 15 residues. CDR3: CAIKGLAGTTGELFF. The CDR3 DNA reads TGTGCCATCAAAGGACTAGCGGGGACCACCGGGGAGCTGTTTTTT.

The chain carries TRBV7-2 and TRBJ1-4; D possibly corresponds to TRBD1 (5 bases). The V end lost 3 bases, the J end lost 7 bases, and 15 bases lay between the germline ends. CDR3 size: 15 residues. Germline V gene data show CDR1 as SGHTA and CDR2 as FQGNSA. The DNA for the CDR3 is TGTGCCAGCAGCTTTAGCGGAGGGGAGGCTGAAAAACTGTTTTTT. It codes for CASSFSGGEAEKLFF.

The chain uses TRBV30 and TRBJ1-2, with a possible D match to TRBD1 (6 bases). The length of the CDR3 is 10 residues. CDR1 GTSNPN and CDR2 SVGIG come from the germline V gene (reference sequence). This CDR3 reads CAWGQNGYTF. The CDR3 DNA is TGTGCGTGGGGGCAGAATGGCTACACCTTC.

V is TRBV5-6 and J is TRBJ2-5, with 9 bases aligning to TRBD2. The CDR3 is 15 residues long. Germline V gene lookup returns CDR1 SGHDT and CDR2 YYEEEE. Losses at the gene ends were 3 bases for V and 5 bases for J; bases not matched to a gene: 8. The CDR3 region is CASSSGTSRTETQYF. The CDR3 region has the DNA TGTGCCAGCAGCTCCGGGACTAGCCGAACGGAGACCCAGTACTTC. Complete variable domain (other parts from reference TRBV5-6 and TRBJ2-5): DAGVTQSPTHLIKTRGQQVTLRCSPKSGHDTVSWYQQALGQGPQFIFQYYEEEERQRGNFPDRFSGHQFPNYSSELNVNALLLGDSALYLCASSSGTSRTETQYFGPGTRLLVL.